Listed below are T cell receptor beta chains from one sample, sequenced in a study of shared clonotypes between healthy human individuals. TCRdb's copy holds only in-frame clones and misses some; the assay was immunoSEQ multiplex PCR. The sample shows around 700,000 clones, just over 90% of them seen only once. The material sequenced was naive CD8+ T cells sorted from blood. The receptors come from a man aged 25 to 40 in good health. Both conserved end residues are part of each CDR3. D genes are given only for firm matches. Size values are once, few and many counts, or a class for expanded clones, and some rows have none.

d_call clone_size j_call v_call cdr3_nt cdr3_aa
- - TRBJ2-1 TRBV14 TGTGCCAGCAGCCCGACCCGGGCCCCGAAGGAGCAGTTCTTC CASSPTRAPKEQFF
- - TRBJ1-1 TRBV5-1 TGCGCCAGCAGCTCCTGGGGGACGGACACTGAAGCTTTCTTT CASSSWGTDTEAFF
- - TRBJ2-1 TRBV5-4 TGTGCCAGCAGCCCGGGGTGGCTCAACCACTCCTACAATGAGCAGTTCTTC CASSPGWLNHSYNEQFF
TRBD2 - TRBJ2-3 TRBV7-9 TGTGCCAGCAGCTTACCGGGACTAGCGGGTGGAGGGGCAGATACGCAGTATTTT CASSLPGLAGGGADTQYF
- - TRBJ1-5 TRBV4-1 TGCGCCAGCAGCCAAGATCCCGGAGGGGATCAGCCCCAGCATTTT CASSQDPGGDQPQHF
- - TRBJ2-7 TRBV4-1 TGCGCCAGCAGCCCAGGGAAGGGGGCCTACGAGCAGTACTTC CASSPGKGAYEQYF
TRBD2 - TRBJ2-1 TRBV11-2 TGTGCCAGCAGCTTAGGTAGCGGGAGGGCCTACGATGAGCAGTTCTTC CASSLGSGRAYDEQFF
TRBD2 - TRBJ2-7 TRBV30 TGTGCCTGGGCTAGGGACTATGACCCCGACGAGCAGTACTTC CAWARDYDPDEQYF
- - TRBJ2-1 TRBV12-5 TGTGCTAGTGGCCCCGAGGGTTGGGGGGCGGGCAATGAGCAGTTCTTC CASGPEGWGAGNEQFF
TRBD1 once TRBJ2-3 TRBV15 TGTGCCACCAGCATGAGCAGGGACAGAAGTAAGCAGTATTTT CATSMSRDRSKQYF
- many TRBJ2-1 TRBV9 TGTGCCAGCAGCGTAGGACAGAATGAGCAGTTCTTC CASSVGQNEQFF
TRBD1 - TRBJ2-7 TRBV10-3 TGTGCCATCAGTGTGCGCGACAGGGTGAATGGCGATTTGTACGAGCAGTACTTC CAISVRDRVNGDLYEQYF
- - TRBJ2-5 TRBV27 TGTGCCAGCAGTGGGGGGGACAGGACCCAGTACTTC CASSGGDRTQYF
- once TRBJ2-3 TRBV19 TGTGCCAGTAGTGCCGTAGGGGAACAGGTGACATTTTTGCGGGCGCAGTATTTT CASSAVGEQVTFLRAQYF
- - TRBJ1-2 TRBV28 TGTGCCAGCAGTTTGCCCTCTGCGCGGCATGGCTACACCTTC CASSLPSARHGYTF
- - TRBJ1-1 TRBV29-1 TGCAGCGTTCGCAGGCTGGGCACTGAAGCTTTCTTT CSVRRLGTEAFF
TRBD2 - TRBJ2-2 TRBV7-9 TGTGCCAGCAGCCCGACTAGCGGGAGGACCTTTACTAACACCGGGGAGCTGTTTTTT CASSPTSGRTFTNTGELFF
- once TRBJ2-7 TRBV30 TGTGCCTGGAGTGTTGAGAGCTACGAGCAGTACTTC CAWSVESYEQYF
TRBD2 once TRBJ2-7 TRBV9 TGTGCCAGCAGCGTAGGTGCGACGGGGGGTTCGTCCTACGAGCAGTACTTC CASSVGATGGSSYEQYF
TRBD1 - TRBJ2-3 TRBV11-2 TGTGCCAGCAGCTTAGTCGGGACAGGGTCAGATACGCAGTATTTT CASSLVGTGSDTQYF
TRBD2 - TRBJ2-5 TRBV7-9 TGTGCCAGCAGCCCGCACTTAGGACTAGCGGGGACCCACCAAGAGACCCAGTACTTC CASSPHLGLAGTHQETQYF
- - TRBJ2-1 TRBV19 TGTGCCAGTACCGGGACTCGTTCCTACAATGAGCAGTTCTTC CASTGTRSYNEQFF
TRBD1 - TRBJ2-7 TRBV11-2 TGTGCCAGCAGCGAAACCGGGACAGGGTTCTACGAGCAGTACTTC CASSETGTGFYEQYF
TRBD2 - TRBJ2-3 TRBV5-6 TGTGCCAGCACAAGCGGGACCTCCACAGATACGCAGTATTTT CASTSGTSTDTQYF
- - TRBJ1-5 TRBV28 TGTGCCAGCAGTTTAGCACAGGGTAGTCAGCCCCAGCATTTT CASSLAQGSQPQHF
- - TRBJ2-6 TRBV4-3 TGCGCCAGCAGCCAAGCGGACGGGGACTCTGGGGCCAACGTCCTGACTTTC CASSQADGDSGANVLTF
TRBD2 - TRBJ2-7 TRBV27 TGTGCCAGCAGTGGTACTAGCGGGAGCTACGAGCAGTACTTC CASSGTSGSYEQYF
- - TRBJ2-1 TRBV28 TGTGCCAGCAGTTTGGGCAGCAATGAGCAGTTCTTC CASSLGSNEQFF
- - TRBJ2-7 TRBV9 TGTGCCAGCAGCGTAGCACCCCCCGGGACAAGGAACTACGAGCAGTACTTC CASSVAPPGTRNYEQYF
TRBD2 - TRBJ2-7 TRBV4-3 TGCGCCAGCAGCCAAGATAGGGCGGGAGGTTCCTACGAGCAGTACTTC CASSQDRAGGSYEQYF
- - TRBJ2-7 TRBV7-9 TGTGCCAGCAGCCCCAAAGGGGAGGCCTACGAGCAGTACTTC CASSPKGEAYEQYF
TRBD1 once TRBJ2-7 TRBV19 TGTGCCAGTAGTAAAGAAATGGACAGGGTGGGGGAGCAGTACTTC CASSKEMDRVGEQYF
- - TRBJ2-7 TRBV5-1 TGCGCCAGCAGCTTGGAAGGGATCTACGAGCAGTACTTC CASSLEGIYEQYF
- - TRBJ2-7 TRBV28 - CASSFGPGVHEQYF
- - TRBJ2-2 TRBV7-2 TGTGCCAGCAGCTCGTTAAGCGGAGCGTACCTCACCGGGGAGCTGTTTTTT CASSSLSGAYLTGELFF
TRBD2 - TRBJ2-2 TRBV9 TGTGCCAGCAGCCCGCGGACTAGCCCAACCGGGGAGCTGTTTTTT CASSPRTSPTGELFF
- - TRBJ2-7 TRBV28 TGTGCCAGCAGCTCTAGAGGAGGCCTGGAGCAGTACTTC CASSSRGGLEQYF
- - TRBJ2-7 TRBV6-1 TGTGCCAGCAGTGTTCGTAACGAGCAGTACTTC CASSVRNEQYF
- - TRBJ2-3 TRBV9 TGTGCCAGCGGGGATGCTAGACGACCCAACACAGATACGCAGTATTTT CASGDARRPNTDTQYF
- once TRBJ2-7 TRBV28 TGTGCCACCCATTACCACTACGAGCAGTACTTC CATHYHYEQYF
- - TRBJ2-4 TRBV19 TGTGCCAGTAAATGGGCACCCGCCAAAAACATTCAGTACTTC CASKWAPAKNIQYF
TRBD2 - TRBJ2-7 TRBV9 TGTGCCAGCAGCGCTAGCGGGAGTCCCGCCTACGAGCAGTACTTC CASSASGSPAYEQYF